This T cell receptor (beta chain) derives from a study of blood T cell repertoires in COVID-19. Original analysis: Estimation of nucleated cell counts was performed using reference gene primer amplification. Method: immunoSEQ multiplex PCR; TCRdb's copy keeps in-frame clones and lacks some. V, J and clone size were drawn from that table, and D and trimming were deduced from the DNA. Seen here are about 100,000 clones, about 90% observed once, and the top ten hold roughly 12%. The germline V gene encodes CDR1 MNHEY and CDR2 SMNVEV (reference sequence). CDR3 size: 15 residues. With V trimmed by 3 bases and J by 6 bases, 5 bases remained unmatched.

The TCR was taken from a woman under 40 with acute or convalescent COVID-19. V and J are TRBV27 and TRBJ1-6, with 7 bases lining up with TRBD1. Source material: peripheral blood. CDR3 protein: CASSLEGQVNSPLHF. CDR3 bases: TGTGCCAGCAGTTTGGAAGGACAGGTTAATTCACCCCTCCACTTT.